The rows below give T cell receptor beta chains drawn from one sample of a study of shared clonotypes between healthy human individuals. Produced via immunoSEQ multiplex PCR; TCRdb's table is partial and in-frame only. The sample lists fewer than 1.8 million clones, about 98.5% occurring once. Sequenced material: naive CD4+ T cells sorted from blood. These receptors came from a man under 40 in good health. Each CDR3 is given with its conserved first and last residue. The order of the fields is D gene, clone size, V gene, J gene, CDR3 protein, CDR3 DNA. The D gene is left open where the match is weak. A row's size may be missing; if present it is once, few, many or a size class.

d_call: NA; clone_size: NA; v_call: TRBV29-1; j_call: TRBJ1-4; cdr3_aa: CSVEVANEKLFF; cdr3_nt: TGCAGCGTTGAGGTGGCTAATGAAAAACTGTTTTTT
d_call: TRBD2; clone_size: once; v_call: TRBV9; j_call: TRBJ2-7; cdr3_aa: CASSSGTSVSYEQYF; cdr3_nt: TGTGCCAGCAGCTCCGGGACTAGCGTGTCTTACGAGCAGTACTTC
d_call: NA; clone_size: NA; v_call: TRBV2; j_call: TRBJ1-5; cdr3_aa: CASSGTGLQQPQHF; cdr3_nt: TGTGCCAGCAGTGGAACGGGGTTACAACAGCCCCAGCATTTT
d_call: NA; clone_size: once; v_call: TRBV4-3; j_call: TRBJ2-1; cdr3_aa: CASSPPLGEQFF; cdr3_nt: TGCGCCAGCAGCCCTCCTTTAGGTGAGCAGTTCTTC
d_call: TRBD2; clone_size: NA; v_call: TRBV5-1; j_call: TRBJ2-7; cdr3_aa: CASSLSQGLSYEQYF; cdr3_nt: TGCGCCAGCAGCTTGAGTCAGGGACTATCCTACGAGCAGTACTTC
d_call: TRBD2; clone_size: once; v_call: TRBV19; j_call: TRBJ2-3; cdr3_aa: CASSIPHWGGSRADTQYF; cdr3_nt: TGTGCCAGTAGTATCCCCCATTGGGGCGGGAGCAGGGCAGATACGCAGTATTTT
d_call: TRBD1; clone_size: NA; v_call: TRBV5-4; j_call: TRBJ1-4; cdr3_aa: CASSFKQGVANEKLFF; cdr3_nt: TGTGCCAGCAGCTTTAAACAGGGGGTGGCTAATGAAAAACTGTTTTTT
d_call: NA; clone_size: NA; v_call: TRBV6-6; j_call: TRBJ2-3; cdr3_aa: CAILADADTQYF; cdr3_nt: TGTGCCATACTCGCGGACGCAGATACGCAGTATTTT
d_call: NA; clone_size: NA; v_call: TRBV18; j_call: TRBJ1-4; cdr3_aa: CASSPKPAGFNEKLFF; cdr3_nt: TGTGCCAGCTCACCAAAGCCGGCGGGGTTTAATGAAAAACTGTTTTTT
d_call: NA; clone_size: NA; v_call: TRBV19; j_call: TRBJ2-3; cdr3_aa: CASSKYVGGSPTDTQYF; cdr3_nt: TGTGCCAGTAGTAAATATGTGGGAGGCAGCCCCACAGATACGCAGTATTTT
d_call: TRBD2; clone_size: NA; v_call: TRBV5-4; j_call: TRBJ2-1; cdr3_aa: CASSFGGRAREQFF; cdr3_nt: TGTGCCAGCAGCTTTGGCGGGAGGGCCCGTGAGCAGTTCTTC
d_call: TRBD1; clone_size: NA; v_call: TRBV11-3; j_call: TRBJ2-7; cdr3_aa: CASSPSRDRGREQYF; cdr3_nt: TGTGCCAGCAGCCCGTCCCGGGACAGGGGTCGCGAGCAGTACTTC
d_call: NA; clone_size: NA; v_call: TRBV5-1; j_call: TRBJ2-7; cdr3_aa: CASSLGFGSYEQYF; cdr3_nt: TGCGCCAGCAGCTTGGGATTTGGAAGCTACGAGCAGTACTTC
d_call: TRBD1; clone_size: NA; v_call: TRBV4-3; j_call: TRBJ1-1; cdr3_aa: CASSQAEFGGGSPRAFF; cdr3_nt: TGCGCCAGCAGCCAAGCCGAGTTTGGAGGGGGCTCCCCTCGGGCTTTCTTT
d_call: NA; clone_size: NA; v_call: TRBV28; j_call: TRBJ2-7; cdr3_aa: CASSLNPHPIYEQYF; cdr3_nt: TGTGCCAGCAGTTTAAATCCTCACCCCATCTACGAGCAGTACTTC
d_call: NA; clone_size: NA; v_call: TRBV4-1; j_call: TRBJ1-2; cdr3_aa: CASSQDQDVYVYGYTF; cdr3_nt: TGCGCCAGCAGCCAAGATCAGGACGTCTACGTCTATGGCTACACCTTC
d_call: NA; clone_size: NA; v_call: TRBV9; j_call: TRBJ2-5; cdr3_aa: CASSVTIRGSETQYF; cdr3_nt: TGTGCCAGCAGCGTCACCATAAGGGGGTCGGAGACCCAGTACTTC
d_call: NA; clone_size: once; v_call: TRBV7-9; j_call: TRBJ2-2; cdr3_aa: CASSLKLSNTGELFF; cdr3_nt: TGTGCCAGCAGCTTGAAACTTTCGAACACCGGGGAGCTGTTTTTT
d_call: NA; clone_size: NA; v_call: TRBV6-5; j_call: TRBJ2-1; cdr3_aa: CASSPPLAAGEQFF; cdr3_nt: TGTGCCAGCAGTCCCCCGTTAGCAGCGGGCGAGCAGTTCTTC
d_call: NA; clone_size: NA; v_call: TRBV12-5; j_call: TRBJ2-1; cdr3_aa: CASGLDWNPQFF; cdr3_nt: TGTGCTAGTGGTTTGGACTGGAACCCGCAGTTCTTC
d_call: TRBD2; clone_size: NA; v_call: TRBV5-1; j_call: TRBJ2-5; cdr3_aa: CASSLVGGQETQYF; cdr3_nt: TGCGCCAGCAGCTTGGTCGGGGGGCAAGAGACCCAGTACTTC
d_call: NA; clone_size: NA; v_call: TRBV29-1; j_call: TRBJ1-1; cdr3_aa: CSGGGADTEAFF; cdr3_nt: TGCAGCGGGGGGGGCGCGGACACTGAAGCTTTCTTT
d_call: NA; clone_size: NA; v_call: TRBV4-1; j_call: TRBJ2-1; cdr3_aa: CASSRGSNEQFF; cdr3_nt: TGCGCCAGCAGCCGGGGGTCCAATGAGCAGTTCTTC
d_call: NA; clone_size: NA; v_call: TRBV28; j_call: TRBJ2-7; cdr3_aa: CASWGDKPSYEQYF; cdr3_nt: TGTGCCAGCTGGGGGGACAAACCCTCCTACGAGCAGTACTTC
d_call: NA; clone_size: NA; v_call: TRBV27; j_call: TRBJ2-5; cdr3_aa: CASSWGRGGTQYF; cdr3_nt: TGTGCCAGCAGTTGGGGTAGGGGGGGGACCCAGTACTTC
d_call: NA; clone_size: NA; v_call: TRBV2; j_call: TRBJ1-3; cdr3_aa: CASSTGGNTIYF; cdr3_nt: TGTGCCAGCAGCACAGGGGGAAACACCATATATTTT
d_call: NA; clone_size: NA; v_call: TRBV28; j_call: TRBJ1-5; cdr3_aa: CASRPGSNNQPQHF; cdr3_nt: TGTGCCAGCAGGCCGGGCTCGAATAATCAGCCCCAGCATTTT
d_call: NA; clone_size: NA; v_call: TRBV12-5; j_call: TRBJ1-1; cdr3_aa: CASGLGIGRGEVNTEAFF; cdr3_nt: TGTGCTAGTGGTTTGGGGATCGGCAGGGGTGAGGTGAACACTGAAGCTTTCTTT
d_call: TRBD1; clone_size: NA; v_call: TRBV5-1; j_call: TRBJ1-2; cdr3_aa: CASSRTGDWYGYTF; cdr3_nt: TGCGCCAGCAGCCGGACAGGGGATTGGTATGGCTACACCTTC
d_call: TRBD1; clone_size: NA; v_call: TRBV5-1; j_call: TRBJ2-7; cdr3_aa: CASSIRQGAYEQYF; cdr3_nt: TGCGCCAGCAGCATACGACAGGGTGCCTACGAGCAGTACTTC
d_call: TRBD2; clone_size: NA; v_call: TRBV5-1; j_call: TRBJ2-1; cdr3_aa: CASSIPATTSGRTSPNEQFF; cdr3_nt: TGCGCCAGCAGCATCCCCGCGACGACTAGCGGGAGGACCAGCCCTAATGAGCAGTTCTTC
d_call: TRBD2; clone_size: NA; v_call: TRBV28; j_call: TRBJ2-5; cdr3_aa: CASSFIGGQETQYF; cdr3_nt: TGTGCCAGCAGTTTCATCGGGGGGCAAGAGACCCAGTACTTC
d_call: TRBD1; clone_size: NA; v_call: TRBV28; j_call: TRBJ2-7; cdr3_aa: CASSLRTGGKPTYEQYF; cdr3_nt: TGTGCCAGCAGTTTAAGGACAGGGGGGAAACCTACCTACGAGCAGTACTTC
d_call: NA; clone_size: NA; v_call: TRBV7-9; j_call: TRBJ2-7; cdr3_aa: CASSLYGRDNTYEQYF; cdr3_nt: TGTGCCAGCAGCTTATACGGTCGGGACAATACCTACGAGCAGTACTTC
d_call: TRBD1; clone_size: NA; v_call: TRBV6-5; j_call: TRBJ2-1; cdr3_aa: CASSYTGTGTYNEQFF; cdr3_nt: TGTGCCAGCAGTTATACCGGGACAGGGACCTACAATGAGCAGTTCTTC
d_call: NA; clone_size: NA; v_call: TRBV11-2; j_call: TRBJ2-7; cdr3_aa: CASTLNYEQYF; cdr3_nt: TGTGCCAGCACCTTAAACTACGAGCAGTACTTC
d_call: NA; clone_size: NA; v_call: TRBV7-3; j_call: TRBJ2-7; cdr3_aa: CASSKVRGTLEQYF; cdr3_nt: TGTGCCAGCAGCAAGGTCCGGGGGACCCTGGAGCAGTACTTC
d_call: NA; clone_size: NA; v_call: TRBV18; j_call: TRBJ2-3; cdr3_aa: CASSQRSSTDTQYF; cdr3_nt: TGTGCCAGCTCACAGCGGTCTAGCACAGATACGCAGTATTTT
d_call: NA; clone_size: NA; v_call: TRBV19; j_call: TRBJ1-3; cdr3_aa: CASRPSGNSGNTIYF; cdr3_nt: TGTGCCAGTAGACCCTCGGGGAACTCTGGAAACACCATATATTTT
d_call: NA; clone_size: NA; v_call: TRBV23-1; j_call: TRBJ2-2; cdr3_aa: CASNPVPGNTGELFF; cdr3_nt: TGCGCCTCCAACCCAGTGCCCGGGAACACCGGGGAGCTGTTTTTT